This T cell receptor (beta chain) was documented in a study of T cell responses to AZD1222 COVID-19 vaccine. Points on this clone: The target antigen is unknown.

The germline CDR1 and CDR2 sequences are LNHDA and SQIVND (reference sequence). The CDR3 is made up of 13 amino acids. Between the trimmed V and J ends, which lost 3 bases and 3 bases, there was a span of 9 bases. Whole-study findings and limits: Vaccine-associated CD4 TCRs ranged over spike, dominating at 160-218 and 743-854. Two AZD1222 doses significantly raised spike-specific TCR breadth and depth over controls.

This table comes from immunoSEQ multiplex PCR, and its TCRdb copy is limited to in-frame clones, with some not included. The top ten clones hold under 2% of a sample with 150,000 or so clones, around 90% of them seen once. This rearrangement joins TRBV19 to TRBJ2-7; no clear D. Material: peripheral blood, obtained on day 0 of AZD1222 vaccination. This TCR came from an adult in good health. The CDR3 nucleotides are TGTGCCAGTAGTATGTTCCAGCGCTACGAGCAGTACTTC. Amino acid sequence: CASSMFQRYEQYF.